The clone carrying this T cell receptor beta chain was observed a few times. Sequencing involved patients with CD8+CD57+ cell expansion previously shown by flow cytometry. The data were taken from a study of CD8+CD57+ T cells in acquired aplastic anemia. The CDR3 contains 15 residues. The V end was cut by 0 bases, the J end by 3 bases, with 15 bases between. CDR1 and CDR2 from the germline V gene are DFQATT and SNEGSKA (reference sequence). Using genomic DNA as the template, TCR beta VDJ and CDR3 profiling was carried out. TCRdb reprocessed the reads with MiXCR, giving one entry per CDR3 protein. The data show around 500,000 distinct CDR3 sequences, around 33% seen once.

The sequence was obtained from a human donor with aplastic anemia. The chain carries TRBV20-1 and TRBJ2-7, with D perhaps matching TRBD1 or TRBD2 (5 bases each). The specimen sequenced was sorted CD4+, CD8+, or CD8+CD57+ T cells (not recorded which) from PBMCs. CDR3 loop: CSARDPRGMDYEQYF. In DNA, the CDR3 is TGCAGTGCTAGAGATCCGAGGGGAATGGACTACGAGCAGTACTTC.